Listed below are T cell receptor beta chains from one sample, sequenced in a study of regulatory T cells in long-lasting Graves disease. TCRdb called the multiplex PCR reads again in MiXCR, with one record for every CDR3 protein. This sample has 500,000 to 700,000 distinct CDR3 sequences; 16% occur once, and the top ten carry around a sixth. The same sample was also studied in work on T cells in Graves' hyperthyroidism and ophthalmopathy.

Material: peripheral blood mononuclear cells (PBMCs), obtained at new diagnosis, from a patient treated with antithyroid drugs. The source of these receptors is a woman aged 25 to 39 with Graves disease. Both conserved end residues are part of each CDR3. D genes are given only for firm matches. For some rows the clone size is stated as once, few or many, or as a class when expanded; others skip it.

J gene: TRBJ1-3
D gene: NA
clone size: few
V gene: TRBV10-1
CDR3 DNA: TGCGCCAGCAGCGCCGGGACGGACCCGATCCGGGGTGGAAACACCATATATTTT
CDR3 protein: CASSAGTDPIRGGNTIYF

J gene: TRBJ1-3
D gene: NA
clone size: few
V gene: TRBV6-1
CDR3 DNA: TGTGCCAGCGGCCCCTCTGACCGGGCTGGAAACACCATATATTTT
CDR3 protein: CASGPSDRAGNTIYF

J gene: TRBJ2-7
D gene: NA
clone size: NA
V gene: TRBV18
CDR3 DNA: TGTGCCAGCTCACCTCCGGGAGAGATCGAGCAGTACTTC
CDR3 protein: CASSPPGEIEQYF

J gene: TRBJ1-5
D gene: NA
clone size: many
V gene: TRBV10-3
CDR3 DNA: TGTGCCATCAGGGGAGAGCTATACTATCAGCCCCAGCATTTT
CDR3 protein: CAIRGELYYQPQHF

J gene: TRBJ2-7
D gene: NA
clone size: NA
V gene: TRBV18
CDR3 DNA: TGTGCCAGCTCACCACCGAATGGGAAGCTGAGCGAGCAGTACTTC
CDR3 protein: CASSPPNGKLSEQYF

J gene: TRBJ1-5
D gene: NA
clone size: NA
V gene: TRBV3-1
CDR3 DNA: TGTGCCAGCAGCCAAGACGGGGTTCGGTCCCAGCATTTT
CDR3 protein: CASSQDGVRSQHF

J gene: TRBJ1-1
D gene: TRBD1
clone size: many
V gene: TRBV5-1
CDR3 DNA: TGCGCCAGCAGCTCTACAGGGGGGTCCTATGAAGCTTTCTTT
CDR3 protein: CASSSTGGSYEAFF

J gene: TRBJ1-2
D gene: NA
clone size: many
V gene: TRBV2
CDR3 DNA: TGTGCCAGCAGGGTCGACAGGACCCTCTATGGCTACACCTTC
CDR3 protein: CASRVDRTLYGYTF

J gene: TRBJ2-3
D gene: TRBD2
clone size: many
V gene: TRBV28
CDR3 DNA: TGTGCCAGCAGTTTATCTAGCGGGGGACGTGCCTCTTCGGGTACGCAGTATTTT
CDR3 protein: CASSLSSGGRASSGTQYF

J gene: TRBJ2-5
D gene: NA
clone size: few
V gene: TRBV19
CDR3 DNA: TGTGCCAGTAGTGGGGGAGCGAGAGAGACCCAGTACTTC
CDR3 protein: CASSGGARETQYF

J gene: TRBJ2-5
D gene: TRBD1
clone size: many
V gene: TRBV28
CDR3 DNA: TGTGCCAGCAGCTGGAACCGGGACAGGGACCAAGAGACCCAGTACTTC
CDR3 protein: CASSWNRDRDQETQYF

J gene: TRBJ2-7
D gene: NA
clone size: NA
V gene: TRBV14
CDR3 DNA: TGTGCCAGCAGCGGTAACAGGCGCTACGAGCAGTACTTC
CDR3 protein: CASSGNRRYEQYF

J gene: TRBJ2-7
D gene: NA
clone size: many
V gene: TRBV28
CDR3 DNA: TGTGCCAGCAGAAGCGGATACGAGCAGTACTTC
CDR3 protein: CASRSGYEQYF

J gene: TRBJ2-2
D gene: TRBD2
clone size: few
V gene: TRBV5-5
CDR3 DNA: TGTGCCAGCAGTTCCATAGCGGGAGAGGACACCGGGGAGCTGTTTTTT
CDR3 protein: CASSSIAGEDTGELFF

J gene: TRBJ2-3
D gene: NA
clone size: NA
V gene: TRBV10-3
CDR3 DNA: TGTGCCATTCGGGGTGTGGGCCGCAGGGAAAGAATTCTTTCAGATACGCAGTATTTT
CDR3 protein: CAIRGVGRRERILSDTQYF

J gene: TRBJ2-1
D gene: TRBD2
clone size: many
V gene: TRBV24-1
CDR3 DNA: TGTGCCACCAGTGATCCCGCACTAGCGGTAAACAATGAGCAGTTCTTC
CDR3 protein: CATSDPALAVNNEQFF

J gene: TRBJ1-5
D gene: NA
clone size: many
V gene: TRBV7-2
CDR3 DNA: TGTGCCAGCAGCTTATACCCGACGGCTGATAGCAATCAGCCCCAGCATTTT
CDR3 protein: CASSLYPTADSNQPQHF

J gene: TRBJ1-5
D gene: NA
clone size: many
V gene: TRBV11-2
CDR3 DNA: TGTGCCAGCAGCTTAGATTCGGCGAATCAGCCCCAGCATTTT
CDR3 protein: CASSLDSANQPQHF

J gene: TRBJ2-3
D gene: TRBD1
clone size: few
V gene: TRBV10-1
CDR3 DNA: TGCGCCAGCAGAGGACAGGGGAAAACAGATACGCAGTATTTT
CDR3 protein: CASRGQGKTDTQYF

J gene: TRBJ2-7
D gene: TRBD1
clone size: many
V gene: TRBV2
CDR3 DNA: TGTGCCACCCTCAAAGGGGGCGATGGCTACGAGCAGTACTTC
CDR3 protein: CATLKGGDGYEQYF

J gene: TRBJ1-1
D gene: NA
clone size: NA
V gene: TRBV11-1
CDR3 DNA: TGTGCCAGCGGGCAGACGAGAGTAACTGAAGCTTTCTTT
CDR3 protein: CASGQTRVTEAFF

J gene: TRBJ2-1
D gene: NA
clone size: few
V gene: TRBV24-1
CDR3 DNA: TGTGCCACCAGTGATCCTACTAGGCGCAATCAGCAGTTCTTC
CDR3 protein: CATSDPTRRNQQFF

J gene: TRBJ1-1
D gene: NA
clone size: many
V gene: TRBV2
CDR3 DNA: TGTGCCAGCAGTGGAGGGGTTAGCACTGAAGCTTTCTTT
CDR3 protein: CASSGGVSTEAFF

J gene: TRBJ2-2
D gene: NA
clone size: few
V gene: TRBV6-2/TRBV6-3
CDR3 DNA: TGTGCCAGCAGTGGGACTCCCCCAAACACCGGGGAGCTGTTTTTT
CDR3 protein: CASSGTPPNTGELFF

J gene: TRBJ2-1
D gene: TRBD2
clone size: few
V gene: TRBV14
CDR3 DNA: TGTGCCAGCAGCCCAAGAAGGGGACTAGCGGGATACGAGCAGTTCTTC
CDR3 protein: CASSPRRGLAGYEQFF

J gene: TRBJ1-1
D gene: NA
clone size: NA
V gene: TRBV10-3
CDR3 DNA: TGTGCCATCAGTGAGTCCTTCCTGACCAGGACTAAGAACACTGAAGCTTTCTTT
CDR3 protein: CAISESFLTRTKNTEAFF

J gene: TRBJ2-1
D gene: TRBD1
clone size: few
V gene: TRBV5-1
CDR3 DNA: TGCGCCAGCAGCTTGGGACAGGGGAACAATGAGCAGTTCTTC
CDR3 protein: CASSLGQGNNEQFF

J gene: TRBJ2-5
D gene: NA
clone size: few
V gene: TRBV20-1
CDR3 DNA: TGCAGTGCTAGAGATCGGGGGCCCTTGGAGACCCAGTACTTC
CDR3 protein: CSARDRGPLETQYF

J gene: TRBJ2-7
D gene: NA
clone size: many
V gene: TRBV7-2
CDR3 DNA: TGTGCCAGCAGCTTAGAACCAGGGTTCTACGAGCAGTACTTC
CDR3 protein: CASSLEPGFYEQYF

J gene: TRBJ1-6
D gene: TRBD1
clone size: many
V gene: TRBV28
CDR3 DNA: TGTGCCAGCAGGCCGGGACAGGGAACGAGTTCACCCCTCCACTTT
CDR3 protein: CASRPGQGTSSPLHF

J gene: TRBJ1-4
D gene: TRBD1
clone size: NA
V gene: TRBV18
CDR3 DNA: TGTGCCAGCTCAACAGGGGTTGGGGAAAAACTGTTTTTT
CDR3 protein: CASSTGVGEKLFF

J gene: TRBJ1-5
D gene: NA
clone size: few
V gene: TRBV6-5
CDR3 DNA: TGTGCCAGCAGTTTTCGATCTAATAGCAATCAGCCCCAGCATTTT
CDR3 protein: CASSFRSNSNQPQHF

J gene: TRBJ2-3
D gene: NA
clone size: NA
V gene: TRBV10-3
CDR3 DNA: TGTGCCATCAGTGAGTTTAGCCGAGACACAGATACACAGTATTTT
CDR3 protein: CAISEFSRDTDTQYF

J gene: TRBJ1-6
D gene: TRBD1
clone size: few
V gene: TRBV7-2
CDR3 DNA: TGTGCCAGCGCCAATAATCCGGGACAGGGGGTAGTTTTTTCACCCCTCCACTTT
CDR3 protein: CASANNPGQGVVFSPLHF

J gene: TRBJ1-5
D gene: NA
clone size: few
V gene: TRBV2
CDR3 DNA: TGTGCCAGCACTGGGTACTCGGGGGCGGATCAGCCCCAGCATTTT
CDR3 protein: CASTGYSGADQPQHF

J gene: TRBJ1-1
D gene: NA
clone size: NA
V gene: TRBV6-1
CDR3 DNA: TGTGCCAGCAGTGCTCGATCCGGCCACAAGATGAACACTGAAGCTTTCTTT
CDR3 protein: CASSARSGHKMNTEAFF

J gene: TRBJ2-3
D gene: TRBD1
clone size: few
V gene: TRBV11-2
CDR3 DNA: TGTGCCAGCAGCGCTACCACAGGGGGCGTCGATACGGGCGCGCAGTATTTT
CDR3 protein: CASSATTGGVDTGAQYF